This record looks at one TCR beta chain sequence and its context. This specimen comes from a study of cytomegalovirus exposure and HLA in healthy donors. PCR primers comprised 60 Vbeta and 13 Jbeta primers. TCRdb keeps only in-frame clones here, not all; method: immunoSEQ multiplex PCR. This table has approximately 170,000 clones, around 79% appearing once. Sequenced material: PBMCs. The origin of this receptor is a woman in her late teens or twenties in good health and CMV-seronegative.

The CDR3 is CASSLFDSRFDNSPLHF. CDR3 sequence (DNA): TGTGCCAGCAGTTTGTTCGACAGTCGCTTTGACAATTCACCCCTCCACTTT. The chain joins TRBV27 to TRBJ1-6; D may be TRBD1 (5 bases). The germline gives CDR1 MNHEY, CDR2 SMNVEV (reference sequence). Trimming left V 3 bases short and J 7 bases short, with 19 bases between. The CDR3 covers 17 residues.